The clone carrying this TCR beta chain was seen a handful of times. What it binds is not known. The CDR3 totals 15 residues. Sequencing targeted expressed TCRB transcripts, as all isolated RNA had been reverse transcribed. An average around 3.8 million reads came from naive, central memory and regulatory T cell samples. Only in-frame clones appear in the TCRdb table, and some are missing; sequencing was by immunoSEQ multiplex PCR. This sample has hundreds of thousands of clones, with about 14% found just once. These data originate in a study of beta chain features in type 1 diabetes. About the study: All samples together contributed about 100,000,000 sorted cells for examination.

Whole-study results and caveats: Among all four CD4+ subsets, Type 1 diabetes patients had TCRB CDR3s that were moderately but significantly shorter.

This clonotype was sampled from a man between 18 and 35 years old with type 1 diabetes. The chain recombines TRBV21-1 with TRBJ2-7; TRBD2, the table's D call, was not compared with the DNA. TRBV21-1 is a recognized pseudogene. Sequencing input: naive CD4+ T cells from blood. CDR3 nucleotides: TGTGCCAGCACTAGCGGGAGGGTTTGGTCCTACGAGCAGTACTTC. As protein: CASTSGRVWSYEQYF.